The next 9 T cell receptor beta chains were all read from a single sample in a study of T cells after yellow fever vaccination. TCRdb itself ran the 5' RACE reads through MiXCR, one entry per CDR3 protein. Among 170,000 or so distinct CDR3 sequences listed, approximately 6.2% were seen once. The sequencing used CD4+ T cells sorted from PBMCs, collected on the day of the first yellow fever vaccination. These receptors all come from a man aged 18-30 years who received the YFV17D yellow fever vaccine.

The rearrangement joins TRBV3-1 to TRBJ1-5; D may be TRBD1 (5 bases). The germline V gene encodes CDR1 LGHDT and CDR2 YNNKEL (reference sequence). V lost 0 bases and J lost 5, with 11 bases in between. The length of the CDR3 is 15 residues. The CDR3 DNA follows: TGTGCCAGCAGCCAAGATGCAGGGCTGGATCAGCCCCAGCATTTT. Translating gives CASSQDAGLDQPQHF.

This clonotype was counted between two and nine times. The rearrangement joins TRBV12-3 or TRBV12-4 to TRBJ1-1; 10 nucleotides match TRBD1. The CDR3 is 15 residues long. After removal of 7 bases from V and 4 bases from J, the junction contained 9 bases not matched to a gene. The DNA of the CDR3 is TGTGCCAGCACCCCCTCGGGACAGGGGATCACTGAAGCTTTCTTT. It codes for CASTPSGQGITEAFF.

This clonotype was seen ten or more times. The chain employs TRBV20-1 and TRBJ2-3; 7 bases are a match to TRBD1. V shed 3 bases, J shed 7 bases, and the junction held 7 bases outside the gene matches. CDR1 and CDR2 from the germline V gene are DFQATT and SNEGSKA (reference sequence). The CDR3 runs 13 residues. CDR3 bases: TGCAGTGCTAGGGGGACAGATATGAATACGCAGTATTTT. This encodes CSARGTDMNTQYF.

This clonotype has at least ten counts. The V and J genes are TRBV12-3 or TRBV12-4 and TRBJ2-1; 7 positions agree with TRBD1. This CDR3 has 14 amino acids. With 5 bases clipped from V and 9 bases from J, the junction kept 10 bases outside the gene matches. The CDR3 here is CASSSTRKGAEQFF. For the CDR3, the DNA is TGTGCCAGCAGTAGTACACGGAAGGGGGCTGAGCAGTTCTTC.

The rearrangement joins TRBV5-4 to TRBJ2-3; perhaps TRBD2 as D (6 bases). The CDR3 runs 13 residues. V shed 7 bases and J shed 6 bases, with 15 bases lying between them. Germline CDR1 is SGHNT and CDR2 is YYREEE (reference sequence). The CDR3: CASGWTRGDTQYF. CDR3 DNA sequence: TGTGCCAGCGGATGGACACGGGGGGATACGCAGTATTTT.

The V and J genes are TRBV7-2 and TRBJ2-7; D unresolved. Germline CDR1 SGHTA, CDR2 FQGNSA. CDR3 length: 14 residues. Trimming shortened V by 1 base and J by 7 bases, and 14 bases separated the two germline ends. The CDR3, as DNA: TGTGCCAGCAGCTTAGAGGGTGGGGTATGGGAGCAGTACTTC. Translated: CASSLEGGVWEQYF.

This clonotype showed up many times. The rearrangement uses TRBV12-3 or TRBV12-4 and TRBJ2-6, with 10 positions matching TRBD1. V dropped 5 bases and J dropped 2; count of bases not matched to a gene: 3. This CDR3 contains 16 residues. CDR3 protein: CASSPTGGTGANVLTF. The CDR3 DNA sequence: TGTGCCAGCAGTCCGACAGGGGGCACTGGGGCCAACGTCCTGACTTTC.

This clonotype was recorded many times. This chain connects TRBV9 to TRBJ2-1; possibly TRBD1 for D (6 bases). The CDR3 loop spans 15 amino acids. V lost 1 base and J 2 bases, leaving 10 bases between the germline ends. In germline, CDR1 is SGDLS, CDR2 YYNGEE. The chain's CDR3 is CASSVTGTTYNEQFF. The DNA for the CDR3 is TGTGCCAGCAGCGTAACAGGGACCACCTACAATGAGCAGTTCTTC.

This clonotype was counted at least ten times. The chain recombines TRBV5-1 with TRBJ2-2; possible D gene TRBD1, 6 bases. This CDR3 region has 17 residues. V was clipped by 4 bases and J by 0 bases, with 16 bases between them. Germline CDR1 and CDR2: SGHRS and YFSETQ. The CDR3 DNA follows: TGCGCCAGCAGCCGGACCTTGGACAGTGCGAACACCGGGGAGCTGTTTTTT. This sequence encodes CASSRTLDSANTGELFF.